This TCR beta chain is drawn from a study of T cell changes during pregnancy in multiple sclerosis. The protocol was immunoSEQ multiplex PCR, while the TCRdb copy is restricted to in-frame clones and leaves out a portion. The sample consists of around 26,000 clones, 75% to 90% of them appearing once. This CDR3 is built from 15 residues. CDR1 and CDR2 (germline): SGHDT, YYEEEE. V lost 2 bases and J 0 bases, leaving 8 bases between the germline ends. The V gene is TRBV5-6, the J gene TRBJ2-2, with D maybe TRBD1 (5 bases). This receptor was taken from a female donor with multiple sclerosis, enrolled in a pregnancy study. Sample: CD8+ T cells from peripheral blood mononuclear cells, taken in the second trimester of pregnancy. CDR3 bases: TGTGCCAGCAGCTTAACAGGTCCGAACACCGGGGAGCTGTTTTTT. It codes for CASSLTGPNTGELFF. The whole variable domain, remainder taken from reference TRBV5-6 and TRBJ2-2, is DAGVTQSPTHLIKTRGQQVTLRCSPKSGHDTVSWYQQALGQGPQFIFQYYEEEERQRGNFPDRFSGHQFPNYSSELNVNALLLGDSALYLCASSLTGPNTGELFFGEGSRLTVL.